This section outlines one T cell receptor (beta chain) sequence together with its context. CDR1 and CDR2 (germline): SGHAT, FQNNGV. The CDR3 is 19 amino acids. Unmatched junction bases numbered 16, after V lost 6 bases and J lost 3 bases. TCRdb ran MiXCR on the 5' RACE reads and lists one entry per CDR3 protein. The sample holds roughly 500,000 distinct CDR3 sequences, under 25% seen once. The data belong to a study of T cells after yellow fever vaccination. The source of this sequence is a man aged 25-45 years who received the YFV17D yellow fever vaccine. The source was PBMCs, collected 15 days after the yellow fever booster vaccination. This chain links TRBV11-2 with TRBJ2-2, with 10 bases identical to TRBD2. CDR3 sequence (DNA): TGTGCCAGCAGTTTAACCCGGGCTAGCGGGAGTAGGTACACCGGGGAGCTGTTTTTT. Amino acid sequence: CASSLTRASGSRYTGELFF.